This TCR beta chain was sequenced during a study of a mutant IDH1 vaccine in newly diagnosed glioma. The wider study: Either 4-6 weeks after radiotherapy alone or alongside temozolomide, vaccination was begun.

Sequencing used immunoSEQ multiplex PCR; TCRdb keeps in-frame clones, though not all of them. The data contain over 55,000 clones, about 80% of them singletons. Time point: week 11, during vaccination. Vaccinated patients received 300 ug of mutant IDH1 20-mer peptide per dose, with topical imiquimod. The astrocytomas were IDH1-mutant, ATRX-negative, and WHO grade 3 or 4. Notes on this clone: Its cognate antigen is unknown.

The CDR3 has 16 residues. Trimming pared 5 bases from V and 3 bases from J, leaving 19 bases between. CDR1 is SGHDN, CDR2 FVKESK, per germline. This TCR came from a man younger than 45 with glioma. The V and J genes are TRBV14 and TRBJ2-5; D remains ambiguous. The starting material was PBMCs, obtained from a glioma patient whose treatment included an IDH1 peptide vaccine. The DNA for the CDR3 is TGTGCCAGCAGCATATTCGGGTTTCCTCGCGAAGAGACCCAGTACTTC. It is translated as CASSIFGFPREETQYF.